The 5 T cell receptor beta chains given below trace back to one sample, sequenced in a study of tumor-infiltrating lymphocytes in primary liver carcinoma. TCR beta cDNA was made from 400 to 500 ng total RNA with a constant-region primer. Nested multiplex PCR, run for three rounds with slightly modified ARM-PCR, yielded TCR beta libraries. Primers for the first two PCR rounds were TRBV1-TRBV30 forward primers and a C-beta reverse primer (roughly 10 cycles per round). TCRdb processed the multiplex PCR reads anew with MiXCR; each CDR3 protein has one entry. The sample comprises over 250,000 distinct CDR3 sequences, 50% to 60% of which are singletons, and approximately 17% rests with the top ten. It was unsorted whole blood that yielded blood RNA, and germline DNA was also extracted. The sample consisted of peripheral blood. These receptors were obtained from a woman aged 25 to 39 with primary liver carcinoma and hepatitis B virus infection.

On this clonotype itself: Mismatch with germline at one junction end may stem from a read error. The chain's CDR3 is CSVSSSDQSQHF. Written as DNA, the CDR3 is TGCAGCGTTAGCAGTAGCGATCAGTCCCAGCATTTT. The rearrangement joins TRBV29-1 to TRBJ1-5; D remains ambiguous. The CDR3 runs 12 residues. The germline V gene encodes CDR1 SQVTM and CDR2 ANQGSEA. The whole variable domain, remainder taken from reference TRBV29-1 and TRBJ1-5, is SAVISQKPSRDICQRGTSLTIQCQVDSQVTMMFWYRQQPGQSLTLIATANQGSEATYESGFVIDKFPISRPNLTFSTLTVSNMSPEDSSIYLCSVSSSDQSQHFGDGTRLSIL.

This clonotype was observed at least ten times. CDR3 bases: TGCGCCAGCAGCCGACGACTAGCGGGGTACAATGAGCAGTTCTTC. It encodes CASSRRLAGYNEQFF. The V gene is TRBV4-1, the J gene TRBJ2-1; 11 bases align to TRBD2. CDR3 length: 15 residues. V was clipped by 4 bases and J by 4 bases; unmatched bases: 3. CDR1 and CDR2 (germline): MGHRA, YSYEKL.

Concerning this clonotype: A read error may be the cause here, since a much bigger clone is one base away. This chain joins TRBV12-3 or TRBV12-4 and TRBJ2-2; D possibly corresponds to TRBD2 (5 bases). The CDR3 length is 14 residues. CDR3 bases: TGTGACAGCACTCCTATTGGTAGCGCCGGGGAGCTGTTTTTT. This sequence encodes CDSTPIGSAGELFF.

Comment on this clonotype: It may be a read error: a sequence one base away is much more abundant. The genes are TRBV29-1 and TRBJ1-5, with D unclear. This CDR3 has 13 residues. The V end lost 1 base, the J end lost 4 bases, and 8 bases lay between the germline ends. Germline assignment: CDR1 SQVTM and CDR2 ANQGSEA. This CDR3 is CSVEVRRNQPQHF. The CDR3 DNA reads TGCAGCGTTGAAGTTAGGCGAAATCAGCCCCAGCATTTT.

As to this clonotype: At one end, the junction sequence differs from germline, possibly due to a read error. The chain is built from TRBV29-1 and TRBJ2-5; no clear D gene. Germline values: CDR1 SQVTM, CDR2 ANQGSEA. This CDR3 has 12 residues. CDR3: CIVEYQQETQYF. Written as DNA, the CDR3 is TGCATCGTTGAATACCAGCAAGAGACCCAGTACTTC.